Sequencing of this TCR beta chain was carried out in a study of blood T cell repertoires in COVID-19. Overall study: The samples span acute and convalescent COVID-19 from the United States, Italy and Spain.

V lost 7 bases and J lost 4; bases outside the gene matches: 10. Germline CDR1 SQVTM, CDR2 ANQGSEA. The CDR3 spans 15 residues. Per the study methods: Estimation of nucleated cell counts relied on the amplification of reference gene primers. Repertoires were generated with immunoSEQ multiplex PCR, while TCRdb's copy carries only in-frame clones and drops some. V, J and clone size are those of that table, while D and trimming were read from the DNA. The table lists some 250,000 clones, 70% to 80% of them singletons. The source is a woman older than 75 with acute or convalescent COVID-19. The V and J genes are TRBV29-1 and TRBJ2-7; 13 bases align to TRBD2. The sample consisted of peripheral blood. The CDR3 DNA reads TGCAGCGCCCGAGGGACTAGCGGGACCGTGTACGAGCAGTACTTC. Translation: CSARGTSGTVYEQYF.